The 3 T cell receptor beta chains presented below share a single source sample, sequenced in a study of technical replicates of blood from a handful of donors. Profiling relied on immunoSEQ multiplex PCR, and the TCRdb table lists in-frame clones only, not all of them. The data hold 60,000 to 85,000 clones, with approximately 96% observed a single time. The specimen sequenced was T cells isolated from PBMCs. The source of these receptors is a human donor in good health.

The CDR3 sequence: CASSLSSVLSGNTIYF. The CDR3 coding sequence is TGTGCCAGCAGCTTATCTTCCGTTCTCTCTGGAAACACCATATATTTT. The chain has TRBV5-5 and TRBJ1-3; D ambiguous. CDR1 and CDR2 (germline): SGHKS, YYEKEE (reference sequence). V gave up 2 bases and J gave up 0 bases, with 12 bases separating them. CDR3 length: 16 residues.

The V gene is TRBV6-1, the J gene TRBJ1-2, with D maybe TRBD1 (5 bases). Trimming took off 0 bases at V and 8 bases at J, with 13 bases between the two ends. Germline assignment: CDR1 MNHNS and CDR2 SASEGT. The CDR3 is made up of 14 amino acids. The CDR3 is CASSEASGGYGYTF. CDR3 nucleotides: TGTGCCAGCAGTGAAGCGTCGGGGGGTTACGGCTACACCTTC.

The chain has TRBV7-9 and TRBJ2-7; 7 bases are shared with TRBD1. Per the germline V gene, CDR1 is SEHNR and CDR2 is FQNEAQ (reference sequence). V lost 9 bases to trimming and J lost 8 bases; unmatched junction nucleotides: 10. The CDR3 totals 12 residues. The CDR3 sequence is CASRAQGEKQYF. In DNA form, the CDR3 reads TGTGCCAGTAGGGCTCAGGGGGAAAAGCAGTACTTC.